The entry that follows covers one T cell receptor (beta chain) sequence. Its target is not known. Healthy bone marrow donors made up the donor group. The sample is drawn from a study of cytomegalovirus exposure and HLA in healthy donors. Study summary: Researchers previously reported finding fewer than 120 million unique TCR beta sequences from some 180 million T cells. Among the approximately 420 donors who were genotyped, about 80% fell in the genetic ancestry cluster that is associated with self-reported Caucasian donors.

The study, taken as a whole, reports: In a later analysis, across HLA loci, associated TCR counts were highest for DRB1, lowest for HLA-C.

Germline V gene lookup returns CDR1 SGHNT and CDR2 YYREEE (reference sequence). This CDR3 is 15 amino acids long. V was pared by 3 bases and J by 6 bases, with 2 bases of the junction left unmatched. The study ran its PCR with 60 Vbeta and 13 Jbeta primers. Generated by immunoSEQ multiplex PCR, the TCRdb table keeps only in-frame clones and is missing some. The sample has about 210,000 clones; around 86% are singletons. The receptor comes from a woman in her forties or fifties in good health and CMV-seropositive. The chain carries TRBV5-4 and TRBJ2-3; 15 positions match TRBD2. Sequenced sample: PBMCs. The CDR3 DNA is TGTGCCAGCAGCTACGGACTAGCGGGGGGGGATACGCAGTATTTT. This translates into CASSYGLAGGDTQYF.